The source of this T cell receptor beta chain is a study of cytomegalovirus exposure and HLA in healthy donors. Findings and caveats of the study: Upon later analysis, HLA-associated TCR beta chains proved more clonally expanded than other, equally common chains.

The primer mix had 60 Vbeta and 13 Jbeta primers. Clones were sequenced by immunoSEQ multiplex PCR, and TCRdb holds only the in-frame ones, with some missing. The table lists over 120,000 clones, around 80% of them singletons. Germline CDR1 reads LNHDA; CDR2 reads SQIVND (reference sequence). The CDR3 loop spans 13 amino acids. Trimming cost V 5 bases and J 6 bases; bases outside gene matches: 2. To note about this clone: What it binds is not known.

Sequencing used PBMCs. The rearrangement joins TRBV19 to TRBJ1-5; TRBD1 matches 9 bases. This receptor was taken from a man aged 35-49 years in good health and CMV-seronegative. Here the CDR3 DNA reads TGTGCCAGTAGTTTACAGGGGGCTCAGCCCCAGCATTTT. It codes for CASSLQGAQPQHF.